These 28 T cell receptor beta chains originate from one sample sequenced in a study of cytomegalovirus exposure and HLA in healthy donors. Primers included in the PCR were 60 Vbeta and 13 Jbeta primers. The repertoire was sequenced with immunoSEQ multiplex PCR; TCRdb's copy has only in-frame clones and lacks some. The table has some 95,000 clones, 77% seen once. The sequencing sample was made of PBMCs. These TCRs come from a man in his fifties in good health and CMV-seropositive.

This clone was counted a few times. The V and J genes are TRBV4-3 and TRBJ2-2, with 7 bases that match TRBD1. CDR3 size: 14 residues. V lost 4 bases and J lost 4; bases outside the gene matches: 3. Germline V CDR1 and CDR2: LGHNA, YSLEER. The CDR3 protein is CASSLGGPTGELFF. CDR3 DNA sequence: TGCGCCAGCAGCCTAGGGGGCCCCACCGGGGAGCTGTTTTTT.

V and J are TRBV7-9 and TRBJ1-6; 9 positions match TRBD1. The CDR3 has 14 residues. Germline lookup yields CDR1 SEHNR and CDR2 FQNEAQ (reference sequence). Trimming cost V 4 bases and J 10 bases; bases outside gene matches: 5. For the CDR3, the DNA is TGTGCCAGCAGCTGGGACAGGGCTGGGTCACCCCTCCACTTT. It encodes CASSWDRAGSPLHF.

The genes are TRBV27 and TRBJ2-5, with TRBD2 identical over 7 bases. The CDR3 loop spans 13 amino acids. V shed 2 bases, J shed 7 bases, and the junction held 4 bases outside the gene matches. CDR1 and CDR2 from the germline V gene are MNHEY and SMNVEV (reference sequence). For the CDR3, the DNA is TGTGCCAGCAGTTTAGCTAGGGAGGGGACCCAGTACTTC. Its protein product is CASSLAREGTQYF.

About this clone: The germline gene is not matched at one end of the junction; a read error may be the cause. In nucleotides, the CDR3 is TGTGCCAGCTCACCTTCGACAGGGGGCGACTATGGCTACCCCTTC. Translating it yields CASSPSTGGDYGYPF. The chain employs TRBV18 and TRBJ1-2; 10 bases agree with TRBD1. Germline V CDR1 and CDR2: KGHSH, LQKENI. The CDR3 runs to 15 residues.

This clone showed up just once. The chain combines TRBV7-2 with TRBJ2-7; no clear D gene. Trimming cost V 1 base and J 3 bases, with 10 bases left between them. The CDR3 has 14 residues. Germline CDR1 is SGHTA and CDR2 is FQGNSA. CDR3 residues: CASSLDPGFYEQYF. CDR3 sequence (DNA): TGTGCCAGCAGCTTAGACCCGGGTTTCTACGAGCAGTACTTC.

The rearrangement links TRBV4-3 to TRBJ2-3; the D gene is possibly TRBD1 (7 bases). The CDR3 consists of 16 residues. The germline V gene encodes CDR1 LGHNA and CDR2 YSLEER. Between the trimmed V and J ends, which lost 1 base and 2 bases, there was a span of 13 bases. The CDR3 loop reads CASSQGGTDITDTQYF. In nucleotides, the CDR3 is TGCGCCAGCAGCCAAGGCGGGACAGATATCACAGATACGCAGTATTTT.

About this clone itself: The junction shows a germline mismatch at one end, possibly a read error. V gene TRBV6-5 combines with J gene TRBJ1-2; the D gene is possibly TRBD1 (5 bases). The CDR3 length is 15 residues. Germline V gene sequence: CDR1 MNHEY, CDR2 SVGAGI. CDR3 sequence reads: CASSDSGGTPNGYTF. The CDR3, as DNA: TGTGCCAGCAGTGACTCGGGAGGGACCCCAAATGGCTACACCTTC.

The chain recombines TRBV6-4 with TRBJ1-6; no clear D. The V gene's germline CDR1 is MRHNA and CDR2 SNTAGT. The CDR3 extends over 13 amino acids. The V and J ends lost 6 bases and 6 bases respectively, with 9 bases between them. For the CDR3, the DNA is TGTGCCAGCAGCCGGGTCTCTAATTCACCCCTCCACTTT. Translated, it gives CASSRVSNSPLHF.

In its sample, this clone was seen a few times. CDR3 coding DNA: TGTGCCAGCTCACAGGGGGAAGAAAACACCATATATTTT. Protein: CASSQGEENTIYF. This rearrangement joins TRBV18 to TRBJ1-3; maybe TRBD1 (6 bases). Trimming took 4 bases from V and 6 from J, leaving 10 bases between them. The V gene's germline CDR1 is KGHSH and CDR2 LQKENI. The CDR3 loop spans 13 amino acids. The whole variable domain, filled in from reference TRBV18 and TRBJ1-3, reads NAGVMQNPRHLVRRRGQEARLRCSPMKGHSHVYWYRQLPEEGLKFMVYLQKENIIDESGMPKERFSAEFPKEGPSILRIQQVVRGDSAAYFCASSQGEENTIYFGEGSWLTVV.

V usage is TRBV28 and J usage is TRBJ2-1; 8 bases align to TRBD1. This CDR3 is built from 14 residues. V shed 0 bases, J shed 6 bases, and the junction held 1 base outside the gene matches. The germline V gene has CDR1 MDHEN and CDR2 SYDVKM. The CDR3 DNA reads TGTGCCAGCAGTTTATGGGACAGGGCCAATGAGCAGTTCTTC. Translating gives CASSLWDRANEQFF.

V is TRBV27 and J is TRBJ2-1; possibly TRBD1 for D (6 bases). The CDR3 sequence is 14 residues long. Germline values: CDR1 MNHEY, CDR2 SMNVEV (reference sequence). Trimming left V 1 base short and J 8 bases short, with 12 bases between. The CDR3 reads CASSLFGRGDEQFF. DNA of the CDR3: TGTGCCAGCAGTTTATTCGGCAGGGGCGATGAGCAGTTCTTC.

The chain is built from TRBV4-3 and TRBJ2-1; D is perhaps TRBD2 (5 bases). The germline CDR1 and CDR2 sequences are LGHNA and YSLEER. Between the trimmed V and J ends, which lost 0 bases and 0 bases, there was a span of 21 bases. The CDR3 spans 20 residues. CDR3 residues: CASSQDVAGRLQSSYNEQFF. The CDR3 DNA sequence: TGCGCCAGCAGCCAAGATGTCGCGGGTCGGCTCCAGAGCTCCTACAATGAGCAGTTCTTC.

The chain has TRBV12-5 and TRBJ2-1; 8 bases match TRBD2. CDR1 and CDR2 from the germline V gene are LGHNT and FRNRAP. Trimming took 5 bases from V and 7 from J; bases not matched to a gene: 16. The CDR3 contains 17 residues. The CDR3 DNA follows: TGTGCTAGTGGTGGAGGAGGAGGACTAGCCGGCTGGAATGAGCAGTTCTTC. As protein: CASGGGGGLAGWNEQFF.

The CDR3 DNA reads as TGTGCCAGCAGCTTGGGAAGGGGCCCCACAGATACGCAGTATTTT. Protein: CASSLGRGPTDTQYF. The V call is TRBV9, the J call TRBJ2-3, with D possibly matching TRBD1 (5 bases). The CDR3 is 15 residues long. Per the germline V gene, CDR1 is SGDLS and CDR2 is YYNGEE. The V end was cut by 4 bases, the J end by 2 bases, with 14 bases between.

CDR3 loop: CASSWGLGDGSPLHF. For the CDR3, the DNA is TGTGCCAGCAGTTGGGGGCTGGGAGATGGTTCACCCCTCCACTTT. The chain uses TRBV6-5 and TRBJ1-6; a weak D match, TRBD1 (6 bases). Germline values: CDR1 MNHEY, CDR2 SVGAGI. This CDR3 is built from 15 residues. Between the trimmed V and J ends, which lost 4 bases and 9 bases, there was a span of 16 bases.

This chain joins TRBV29-1 and TRBJ2-5; maybe TRBD1 (5 bases). The V end lost 5 bases, the J end lost 4 bases, and 11 bases lay between the germline ends. Germline assignment: CDR1 SQVTM and CDR2 ANQGSEA. The CDR3 is made up of 12 amino acids. CDR3 sequence (DNA): TGCAGCGTTTTCAGGGTTGGAGAGACCCAGTACTTC. Protein: CSVFRVGETQYF.

The sample holds one count of this clone. This chain connects TRBV5-6 to TRBJ2-7; 7 nucleotides agree with TRBD1. V was clipped by 1 base and J by 6 bases; unmatched bases: 4. Germline loops: CDR1 SGHDT, CDR2 YYEEEE. CDR3 length equals 13 residues. The CDR3 nucleotides are TGTGCCAGCAGCTTGTTGACAGGGAGCGAGCAGTACTTC. Protein: CASSLLTGSEQYF.

V usage is TRBV20-1 and J usage is TRBJ2-5; 8 bases are shared with TRBD1. CDR1 is DFQATT, CDR2 SNEGSKA, per germline (reference sequence). V was clipped by 6 bases and J by 4 bases; unmatched bases: 1. The CDR3 runs to 11 residues. CDR3 DNA sequence: TGCAGTGCGGACAGGGCAGAGACCCAGTACTTC. It encodes CSADRAETQYF.

This chain joins TRBV5-1 and TRBJ1-6, with D unclear. The length of the CDR3 is 13 residues. Germline lookup yields CDR1 SGHRS and CDR2 YFSETQ. V dropped 4 bases and J dropped 9 bases, with 11 bases sitting between them. CDR3 loop: CASSTDSFSPLHF. The DNA for the CDR3 is TGCGCCAGCAGCACCGACTCGTTTTCACCCCTCCACTTT. Full variable domain (outside the CDR3, taken from reference TRBV5-1 and TRBJ1-6): KAGVTQTPRYLIKTRGQQVTLSCSPISGHRSVSWYQQTPGQGLQFLFEYFSETQRNKGNFPGRFSGRQFSNSRSEMNVSTLELGDSALYLCASSTDSFSPLHFGNGTRLTVT.

CDR3 protein: CASGLPGHPGYTF. The CDR3 nucleotides read TGTGCTAGTGGTTTACCAGGACACCCTGGCTACACCTTC. The chain carries TRBV12-5 and TRBJ1-2; possible D gene TRBD1, 5 bases. CDR1 is LGHNT, CDR2 FRNRAP, per germline. The V end was cut by 3 bases, the J end by 7 bases, with 12 bases between. The CDR3 covers 13 residues.

This sequence joins TRBV4-1 and TRBJ2-7, with 8 bases lining up with TRBD1. V was pared by 4 bases and J by 3 bases, with 5 bases of the junction left unmatched. This CDR3 has 14 amino acids. Looked up from germline, CDR1 is MGHRA and CDR2 is YSYEKL. This CDR3 is CASSRAQGDYEQYF. CDR3 DNA: TGCGCCAGCAGCCGGGCACAGGGGGACTACGAGCAGTACTTC.

The V gene is TRBV19, the J gene TRBJ1-5; no firm D call. Germline CDR1 LNHDA, CDR2 SQIVND (reference sequence). Trimming stripped 6 bases from V and 5 bases from J, with 14 bases between. CDR3 length: 14 amino acids. The CDR3 protein is CASSPTYSDQPQHF. CDR3 bases: TGTGCCAGTAGCCCGACATACTCAGATCAGCCCCAGCATTTT.

This chain connects TRBV19 to TRBJ2-2; 12 positions match TRBD1. The CDR3 consists of 14 residues. Germline V gene data show CDR1 as LNHDA and CDR2 as SQIVND (reference sequence). Trimming removed 6 bases from V and 6 bases from J; junction bases left unmatched: 2. CDR3 sequence: CASRGQGAPGELFF. In DNA form, the CDR3 reads TGTGCCAGTAGGGGACAGGGGGCTCCCGGGGAGCTGTTTTTT.

The rearrangement uses TRBV6-1 and TRBJ1-1; a possible D gene is TRBD1 (5 bases). The germline V and J ends were trimmed by 5 bases and 1 base, with 11 bases remaining between them. Germline values: CDR1 MNHNS, CDR2 SASEGT. This CDR3 has 14 residues. The CDR3 loop reads CASSTGLGNTEAFF. The CDR3 nucleotides are TGTGCCAGCAGTACGGGACTCGGGAACACTGAAGCTTTCTTT.

In DNA form, the CDR3 reads TGTGCCAGCAGCTTCTTAGCGGGGGGAAACACCGGGGAGCTGTTTTTT. It codes for CASSFLAGGNTGELFF. The chain employs TRBV13 and TRBJ2-2, with TRBD2 matching over 10 bases. The germline V gene encodes CDR1 PRHDT and CDR2 FYEKMQ (reference sequence). With 3 bases clipped from V and 2 bases from J, the junction kept 3 bases outside the gene matches. This CDR3 has 16 amino acids.

This clone was observed a few times. The V and J genes are TRBV2 and TRBJ2-1; 8 bases are a match to TRBD2. In germline, CDR1 is SNHLY, CDR2 FYNNEI. Trimming cost V 5 bases and J 10 bases; bases outside gene matches: 7. The CDR3 contains 13 residues. In nucleotides, the CDR3 is TGTGCCAGCAGTTTTGGCGGGGGGCCCGAGCAGTTCTTC. As protein: CASSFGGGPEQFF.

This chain links TRBV2 with TRBJ2-3, with TRBD1 matching over 10 bases. Germline CDR1 is SNHLY and CDR2 is FYNNEI. This CDR3 spans 13 amino acids. Trimming at V came to 6 bases and at J to 3 bases, leaving 0 bases not matched to a gene. The CDR3 region is CASRDRGTDTQYF. The CDR3 coding sequence is TGTGCCAGCAGGGACAGGGGGACAGATACGCAGTATTTT.

This chain's CDR3 is CAWSERFPYGYTF. The CDR3 nucleotides read TGTGCCTGGAGTGAGAGGTTCCCGTATGGCTACACCTTC. The chain joins TRBV30 to TRBJ1-2; no reliable D call. V was cut by 1 base and J by 5 bases, with 11 bases left in between. The CDR3 covers 13 residues. CDR1 GTSNPN and CDR2 SVGIG come from the germline V gene (reference sequence).